What follows are 21 T cell receptor beta chains derived from one specimen sequenced in a study of human T cells and chemical hapten exposure. As to time point: patch test 2, 6 weeks after DPC sensitization. Documented treatment: therapeutic diphenylcyclopropenone sensitization with weekly scalp DPC. TCRdb re-called the RACE reads with MiXCR, one entry per CDR3 protein. Of approximately 100,000 distinct CDR3 sequences listed, roughly a tenth are singletons. The sample was whole blood, taken in connection with sensitization to the hapten diphenylcyclopropenone (DPC). All receptors derive from a woman aged 40 to 50 with alopecia areata. Some clones in this sample may be carry-over from other donors' samples.

This clonotype has ten or more counts. The V gene is TRBV6-2 or TRBV6-3, the J gene TRBJ1-1, with D possibly matching TRBD1 (5 bases). Per germline, CDR1 MNHEY and CDR2 SVGEGT. The CDR3 extends over 12 amino acids. V gave up 1 base and J gave up 5 bases, with 5 bases separating them. The CDR3 sequence is CASSYWGTEAFF. The DNA of the CDR3 is TGTGCCAGCAGTTACTGGGGGACTGAAGCTTTCTTT.

This clonotype was observed at least ten times. The V and J genes are TRBV7-2 and TRBJ1-2, with a weak D call TRBD1 (5 bases). Per the germline V gene, CDR1 is SGHTA and CDR2 is FQGNSA. V lost 1 base and J 7 bases, leaving 13 bases between the germline ends. This CDR3 region has 14 residues. This chain's CDR3 is CASSLGRVDLGYTF. The CDR3, as DNA: TGTGCCAGCAGCTTAGGCAGGGTAGATCTTGGCTACACCTTC.

This clonotype has a handful of counts. The chain uses TRBV7-2 and TRBJ1-5; no reliable D call. V was clipped by 6 bases and J by 2 bases, with 20 bases between them. The CDR3 extends over 17 amino acids. Germline assignment: CDR1 SGHTA and CDR2 FQGNSA. The DNA for the CDR3 is TGTGCCAGCAGTTTGAGACTAGCGGTGTCTGGCAATCAGCCCCAGCATTTT. It specifies CASSLRLAVSGNQPQHF. The whole variable domain, remainder taken from reference TRBV7-2 and TRBJ1-5, is GAGVSQSPSNKVTEKGKDVELRCDPISGHTALYWYRQSLGQGLEFLIYFQGNSAPDKSGLPSDRFSAERTGGSVSTLTIQRTQQEDSAVYLCASSLRLAVSGNQPQHFGDGTRLSIL.

This clonotype was counted at least ten times. The chain recombines TRBV14 with TRBJ2-1; D not certain. V gave up 0 bases and J gave up 3 bases, with 6 bases separating them. This CDR3 region has 14 residues. The germline CDR1 and CDR2 sequences are SGHDN and FVKESK. CDR3: CASSQDILYNEQFF. CDR3 bases: TGTGCCAGCAGCCAAGATATTCTCTACAATGAGCAGTTCTTC.

A few counts support this clonotype. The rearrangement links TRBV2 to TRBJ2-7, with 11 bases identical to TRBD2. Germline CDR1 reads SNHLY; CDR2 reads FYNNEI. Germline trimming cut 5 bases from V and 7 bases from J; bases unmatched to any gene: 7. CDR3 length: 14 amino acids. The CDR3 here is CASSLAGGRREQYF. CDR3 bases: TGTGCCAGCAGTCTAGCGGGGGGCCGTAGGGAGCAGTACTTC.

This clonotype occurred a few times. The V and J genes are TRBV4-2 and TRBJ1-1; TRBD1 aligns across 10 bases. Looked up from germline, CDR1 is LGHNA and CDR2 is YNFKEQ. V trimming: 3 bases; J trimming: 6 bases; junction bases outside the gene matches: 7. The CDR3 covers 15 residues. The CDR3 region is CASSHPGQGGSEAFF. Here the CDR3 DNA reads TGTGCCAGCAGCCATCCTGGACAGGGGGGTTCTGAAGCTTTCTTT.

This clonotype was seen at least ten times. This chain uses TRBV7-3 with TRBJ2-1; 9 positions agree with TRBD1. J gave up 3 bases and V 1 base, and 4 bases lay outside the gene matches. This CDR3 region has 16 residues. Looked up from germline, CDR1 is SGHTA and CDR2 is FQGTGA. CDR3 DNA sequence: TGTGCCAGCAGCTTAAATACAGGGGGCGGCTACAATGAGCAGTTCTTC. Translating it yields CASSLNTGGGYNEQFF.

This chain's CDR3 is CASRRSIQYNSPLHF. CDR3 nucleotides: TGTGCTTCCCGCAGAAGCATTCAGTATAATTCACCCCTCCACTTT. The chain has TRBV6-5 and TRBJ1-6; D is undetermined. Germline V CDR1 and CDR2: MNHEY, SVGAGI. This CDR3 is built from 15 residues.

This clonotype was recorded many times. This chain joins TRBV28 and TRBJ2-7; D uncertain. The V gene lost 8 bases and the J gene lost 0 bases, with 5 bases spanning the gap. The CDR3 totals 11 residues. The germline CDR1 and CDR2 sequences are MDHEN and SYDVKM. The CDR3 spells CASPVSYEQYF. CDR3 DNA: TGTGCCAGCCCCGTCTCCTACGAGCAGTACTTC.

At least ten counts were recorded for this clonotype. This rearrangement joins TRBV19 to TRBJ2-7; D tentatively fits TRBD1 or TRBD2 (5 bases each). The CDR3 has 13 residues. Germline values: CDR1 LNHDA, CDR2 SQIVND (reference sequence). The ends were cut back, 6 bases at V and 1 base at J, with 10 bases in the middle. CDR3 in amino acids: CASRLGESYEQYF. In DNA form, the CDR3 reads TGTGCCAGTAGACTAGGGGAATCCTACGAGCAGTACTTC.

The gene calls are TRBV6-5 and TRBJ2-7; 7 bases line up with TRBD2. CDR3 length equals 17 residues. Germline CDR1 is MNHEY and CDR2 is SVGAGI. With V trimmed by 0 bases and J by 1 base, 9 bases remained unmatched. The CDR3 DNA sequence: TGTGCCAGCAGTTACTCCCCCGCTGGGGGGGTATCCTACGAGCAGTACTTC. Protein: CASSYSPAGGVSYEQYF.

A few counts support this clonotype. The V call is TRBV28, the J call TRBJ1-4; 7 nucleotides align to TRBD1. This CDR3 spans 16 amino acids. Germline assignment: CDR1 MDHEN and CDR2 SYDVKM. V was clipped by 11 bases and J by 0 bases; unmatched bases: 12. DNA for the CDR3: TGTGCCGCGGCCAGGGGGACCCTTGCAACTAATGAAAAACTGTTTTTT. It encodes CAAARGTLATNEKLFF.

This clonotype was observed at least ten times. This chain connects TRBV29-1 to TRBJ1-2; perhaps TRBD1 as D (5 bases). This CDR3 contains 13 residues. The germline V and J ends were trimmed by 3 bases and 0 bases, with 8 bases remaining between them. Germline loops: CDR1 SQVTM, CDR2 ANQGSEA. Here the CDR3 DNA reads TGCAGCGTTGAGGAGGGGCCTAACTATGGCTACACCTTC. Protein product: CSVEEGPNYGYTF.

This clonotype was seen a handful of times. This chain joins TRBV28 and TRBJ2-7; 7 bases agree with TRBD1. The V gene's germline CDR1 is MDHEN and CDR2 SYDVKM. The CDR3 covers 13 residues. V shed 6 bases and J 6 bases; nucleotides not matched to a gene: 8. CDR3 sequence: CASSPPGGREQYF. CDR3 nucleotide sequence: TGTGCCAGCAGCCCTCCAGGGGGTCGCGAGCAGTACTTC.

There are many counts of this clonotype. This chain joins TRBV24-1 and TRBJ2-6; D is unclear. From germline, CDR1 is KGHDR and CDR2 SFDVKD. This CDR3 has 18 residues. V lost 5 bases, J lost 1 base, and 17 bases lay in between. CDR3 nucleotides: TGTGCCACCAGTGGTTCGTCGAGAAGTATTTCTGGGGCCAACGTCCTGACTTTC. Translating it yields CATSGSSRSISGANVLTF.

This clonotype was observed at least ten times. The V call is TRBV7-9, the J call TRBJ1-4; D unresolved. Per the germline V gene, CDR1 is SEHNR and CDR2 is FQNEAQ (reference sequence). The CDR3 has 15 residues. Trimming removed 5 bases at V and 3 bases at J, with 13 bases between. The CDR3 loop is CASSPAGVANEKLFF. CDR3 DNA sequence: TGTGCCAGCAGCCCAGCCGGGGTGGCTAATGAAAAACTGTTTTTT.

This clonotype was detected ten times or more. V is TRBV5-1 and J is TRBJ2-3; D ambiguous. The V end was cut by 0 bases, the J end by 2 bases, with 10 bases between. The CDR3 totals 15 residues. Germline CDR1 reads SGHRS; CDR2 reads YFSETQ. The CDR3 bases are TGCGCCAGCAGCTTGGAGACTTCCCCCACAGATACGCAGTATTTT. Translation gives CASSLETSPTDTQYF.

The chain has TRBV10-3 and TRBJ2-7, with D perhaps TRBD1 or TRBD2 (5 bases each). The CDR3 covers 15 residues. Looked up from germline, CDR1 is ENHRY and CDR2 is SYGVKD. V lost 0 bases to trimming and J lost 4 bases, with 13 bases between them. The CDR3 protein is CAISESLVRGYEQYF. CDR3 DNA: TGTGCCATCAGTGAGTCACTAGTAAGGGGTTACGAGCAGTACTTC.

This clonotype has ten or more counts. The genes are TRBV7-9 and TRBJ1-1; TRBD1 is a possible D gene (5 bases). CDR1 SEHNR and CDR2 FQNEAQ come from the germline V gene (reference sequence). This CDR3 is built from 15 residues. V was trimmed by 2 bases and J by 1 base, leaving 11 bases between them. CDR3 nucleotide sequence: TGTGCCAGCAGCTTATGGCAGGGAACGAACACTGAAGCTTTCTTT. Translated, it gives CASSLWQGTNTEAFF. The complete variable domain, with remaining parts taken from reference TRBV7-9 and TRBJ1-1, reads DTGVSQNPRHKITKRGQNVTFRCDPISEHNRLYWYRQTLGQGPEFLTYFQNEAQLEKSRLLSDRFSAERPKGSFSTLEIQRTEQGDSAMYLCASSLWQGTNTEAFFGQGTRLTVV.

This clonotype was seen ten or more times. CDR3 bases: TGTGCCAGCAGCCTGTGGGGCCTATCCTCTGGGGCCAACGTCCTGACTTTC. Translated: CASSLWGLSSGANVLTF. This chain connects TRBV11-2 to TRBJ2-6; D possibly corresponds to TRBD1 (5 bases). CDR1 and CDR2 (germline): SGHAT, FQNNGV. Trimming cost V 5 bases and J 0 bases, with 14 bases left between them. The CDR3 covers 17 residues.

This clonotype was found many times. This chain connects TRBV19 to TRBJ1-2, with unresolved D. This CDR3 has 15 residues. CDR1 is LNHDA and CDR2 is SQIVND in the germline V gene (reference sequence). The V and J ends lost 6 bases and 4 bases respectively, with 18 bases between them. The CDR3 is CASSMTSTVSYGYTF. The CDR3 region has the DNA TGTGCCAGTAGCATGACATCGACGGTTTCCTATGGCTACACCTTC. The variable domain in full, completed from reference TRBV19 and TRBJ1-2, reads DGGITQSPKYLFRKEGQNVTLSCEQNLNHDAMYWYRQDPGQGLRLIYYSQIVNDFQKGDIAEGYSVSREKKESFPLTVTSAQKNPTAFYLCASSMTSTVSYGYTFGSGTRLTVV.